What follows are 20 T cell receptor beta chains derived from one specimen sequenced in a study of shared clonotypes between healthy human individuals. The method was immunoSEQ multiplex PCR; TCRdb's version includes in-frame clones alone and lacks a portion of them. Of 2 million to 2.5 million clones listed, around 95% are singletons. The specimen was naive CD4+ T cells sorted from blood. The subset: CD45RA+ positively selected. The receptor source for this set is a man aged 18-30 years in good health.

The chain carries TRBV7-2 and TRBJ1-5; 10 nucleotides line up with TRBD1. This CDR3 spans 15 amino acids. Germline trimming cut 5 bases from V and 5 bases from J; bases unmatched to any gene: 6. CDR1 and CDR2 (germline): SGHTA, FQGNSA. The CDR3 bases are TGTGCCAGCAGCCCCCGAGACAGGGGGCATCAGCCCCAGCATTTT. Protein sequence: CASSPRDRGHQPQHF. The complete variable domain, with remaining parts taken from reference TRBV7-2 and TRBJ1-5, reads GAGVSQSPSNKVTEKGKDVELRCDPISGHTALYWYRQSLGQGLEFLIYFQGNSAPDKSGLPSDRFSAERTGGSVSTLTIQRTQQEDSAVYLCASSPRDRGHQPQHFGDGTRLSIL.

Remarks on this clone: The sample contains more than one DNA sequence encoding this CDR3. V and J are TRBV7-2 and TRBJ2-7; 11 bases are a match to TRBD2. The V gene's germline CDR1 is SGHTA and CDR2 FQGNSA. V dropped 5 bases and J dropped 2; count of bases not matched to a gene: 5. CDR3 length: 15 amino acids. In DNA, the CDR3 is TGTGCCAGCAGCCGCGGGACTAGCGGAACCTACGAGCAGTACTTC. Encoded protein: CASSRGTSGTYEQYF.

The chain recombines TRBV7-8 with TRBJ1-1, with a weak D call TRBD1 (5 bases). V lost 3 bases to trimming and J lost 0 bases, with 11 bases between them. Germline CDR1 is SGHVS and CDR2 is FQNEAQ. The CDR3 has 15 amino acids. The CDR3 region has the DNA TGTGCCAGCAGCTTTACAGGAGTTATGAACACTGAAGCTTTCTTT. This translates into CASSFTGVMNTEAFF.

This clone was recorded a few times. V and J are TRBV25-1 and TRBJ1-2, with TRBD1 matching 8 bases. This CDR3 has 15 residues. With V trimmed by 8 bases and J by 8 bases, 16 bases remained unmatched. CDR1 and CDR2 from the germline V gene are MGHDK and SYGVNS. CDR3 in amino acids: CASAPQGGVLRGYTF. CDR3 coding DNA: TGTGCCAGCGCCCCACAGGGGGGGGTCTTAAGGGGCTACACCTTC.

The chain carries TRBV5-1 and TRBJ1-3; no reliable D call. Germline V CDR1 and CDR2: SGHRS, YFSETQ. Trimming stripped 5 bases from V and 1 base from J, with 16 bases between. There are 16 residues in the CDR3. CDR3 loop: CASSIQTLESGNTIYF. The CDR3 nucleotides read TGCGCCAGCAGTATCCAAACACTTGAGTCTGGAAACACCATATATTTT.

The CDR3 is CASSLDGTVNNEQFF. DNA of the CDR3: TGTGCCAGCAGCTTAGATGGGACAGTCAACAATGAGCAGTTCTTC. V gene TRBV7-9 combines with J gene TRBJ2-1; 7 positions agree with TRBD1. This CDR3 comprises 15 residues. V was clipped by 1 base and J by 5 bases; unmatched bases: 5. Germline V gene data show CDR1 as SEHNR and CDR2 as FQNEAQ (reference sequence).

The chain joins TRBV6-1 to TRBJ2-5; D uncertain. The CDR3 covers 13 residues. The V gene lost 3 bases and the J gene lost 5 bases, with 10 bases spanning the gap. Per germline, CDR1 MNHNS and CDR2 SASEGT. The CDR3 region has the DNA TGTGCCAGCAGTGAGGTCCTGGTGGAGACCCAGTACTTC. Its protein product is CASSEVLVETQYF.

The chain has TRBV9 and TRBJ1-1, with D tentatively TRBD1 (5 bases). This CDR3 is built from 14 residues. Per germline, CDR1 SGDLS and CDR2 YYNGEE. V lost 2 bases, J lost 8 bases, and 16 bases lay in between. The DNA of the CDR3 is TGTGCCAGCAGCGTGGGCGGGGACGGAGCGGAAGCTTTCTTT. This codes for CASSVGGDGAEAFF.

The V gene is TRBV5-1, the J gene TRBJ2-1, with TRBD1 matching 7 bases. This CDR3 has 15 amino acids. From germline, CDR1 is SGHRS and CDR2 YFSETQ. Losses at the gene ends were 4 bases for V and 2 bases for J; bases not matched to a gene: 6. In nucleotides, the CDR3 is TGCGCCAGCAGCACAACAGGGGTCACCTACAATGAGCAGTTCTTC. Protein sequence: CASSTTGVTYNEQFF.

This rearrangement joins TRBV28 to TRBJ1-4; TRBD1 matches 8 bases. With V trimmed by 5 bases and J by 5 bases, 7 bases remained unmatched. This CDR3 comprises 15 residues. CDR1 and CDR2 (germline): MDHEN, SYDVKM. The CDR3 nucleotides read TGTGCCAGCAGTCCTAACAGGGGGGGAAATGAAAAACTGTTTTTT. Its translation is CASSPNRGGNEKLFF.

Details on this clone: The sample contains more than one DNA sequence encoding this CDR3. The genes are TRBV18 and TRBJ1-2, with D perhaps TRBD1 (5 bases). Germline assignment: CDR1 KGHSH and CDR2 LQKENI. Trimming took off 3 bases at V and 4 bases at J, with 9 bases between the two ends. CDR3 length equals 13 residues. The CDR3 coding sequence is TGTGCCAGCTCACCCGACAGTTCCTATGGCTACACCTTC. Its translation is CASSPDSSYGYTF.

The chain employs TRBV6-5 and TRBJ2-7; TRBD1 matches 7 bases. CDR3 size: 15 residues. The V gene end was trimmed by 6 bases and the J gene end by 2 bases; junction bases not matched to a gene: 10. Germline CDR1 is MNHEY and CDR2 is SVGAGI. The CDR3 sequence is CASSPRGSPPYEQYF. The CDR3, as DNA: TGTGCCAGCAGCCCCAGGGGGAGTCCACCCTACGAGCAGTACTTC.

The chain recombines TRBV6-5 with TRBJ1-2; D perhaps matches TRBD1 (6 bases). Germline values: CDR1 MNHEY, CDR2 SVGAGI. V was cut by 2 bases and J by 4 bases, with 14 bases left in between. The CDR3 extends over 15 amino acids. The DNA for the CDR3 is TGTGCCAGCAGTTACCGCCTCACAGGGAGCTATGGCTACACCTTC. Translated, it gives CASSYRLTGSYGYTF.

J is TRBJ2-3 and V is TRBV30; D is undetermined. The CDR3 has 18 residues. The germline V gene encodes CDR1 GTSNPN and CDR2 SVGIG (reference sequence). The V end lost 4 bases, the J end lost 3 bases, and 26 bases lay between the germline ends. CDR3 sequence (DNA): TGTGCCTGGACTCCGTTCAATAAAATTGGGGAATGGACAGATACGCAGTATTTT. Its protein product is CAWTPFNKIGEWTDTQYF.

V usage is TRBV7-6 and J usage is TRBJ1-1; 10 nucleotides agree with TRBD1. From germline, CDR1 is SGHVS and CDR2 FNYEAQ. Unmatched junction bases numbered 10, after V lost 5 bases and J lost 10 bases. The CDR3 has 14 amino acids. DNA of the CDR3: TGTGCCAGCAGCCAGATGACAGGGGGCTCTGGAGCTTTCTTT. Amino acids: CASSQMTGGSGAFF.

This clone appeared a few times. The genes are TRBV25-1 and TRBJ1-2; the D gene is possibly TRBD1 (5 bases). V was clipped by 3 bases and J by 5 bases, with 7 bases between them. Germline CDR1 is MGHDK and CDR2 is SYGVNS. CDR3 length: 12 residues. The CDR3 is CASSDEGYGYTF. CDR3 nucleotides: TGTGCCAGCAGTGACGAGGGGTATGGCTACACCTTC.

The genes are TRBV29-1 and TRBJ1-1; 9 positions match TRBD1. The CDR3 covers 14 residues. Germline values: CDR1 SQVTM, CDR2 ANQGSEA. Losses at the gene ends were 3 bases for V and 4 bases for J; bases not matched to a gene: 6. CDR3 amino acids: CSVEKGTGSTEAFF. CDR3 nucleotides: TGCAGCGTTGAGAAGGGGACAGGGTCCACTGAAGCTTTCTTT.

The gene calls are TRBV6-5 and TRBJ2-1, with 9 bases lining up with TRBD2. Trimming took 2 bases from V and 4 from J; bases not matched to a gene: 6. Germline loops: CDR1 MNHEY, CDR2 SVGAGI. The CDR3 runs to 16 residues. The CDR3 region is CASSYGAGGRYNEQFF. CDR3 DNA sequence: TGTGCCAGCAGTTACGGTGCGGGAGGGCGTTACAATGAGCAGTTCTTC.

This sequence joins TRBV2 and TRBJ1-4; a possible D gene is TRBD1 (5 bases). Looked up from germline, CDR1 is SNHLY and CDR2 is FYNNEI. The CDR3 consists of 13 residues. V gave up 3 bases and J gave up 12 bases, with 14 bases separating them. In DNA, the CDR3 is TGTGCCAGCAGTGATCTCCGGGACGCAGAACTGTTTTTT. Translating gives CASSDLRDAELFF.

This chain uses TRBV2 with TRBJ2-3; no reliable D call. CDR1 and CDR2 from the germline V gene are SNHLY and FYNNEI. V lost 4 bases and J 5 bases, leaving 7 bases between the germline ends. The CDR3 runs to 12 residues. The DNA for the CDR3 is TGTGCCAGCAGTGGAGCACAAGATACGCAGTATTTT. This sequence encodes CASSGAQDTQYF. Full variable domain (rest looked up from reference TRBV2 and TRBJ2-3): EPEVTQTPSHQVTQMGQEVILRCVPISNHLYFYWYRQILGQKVEFLVSFYNNEISEKSEIFDDQFSVERPDGSNFTLKIRSTKLEDSAMYFCASSGAQDTQYFGPGTRLTVL.